This TCR beta chain was profiled in a study of blood T cells in healthy people across ages. A sample-barcoded 5' primer and a J-beta primer mix were used in a second PCR of about 7 to 12 cycles. TCRdb fed the 5' RACE reads into MiXCR, producing one record per CDR3 protein. The table has some 730,000 distinct CDR3 sequences, 22% seen once. The CDR3 has 15 residues. Germline assignment: CDR1 KGHDR and CDR2 SFDVKD. V usage is TRBV24-1 and J usage is TRBJ2-7; D tentatively fits TRBD1 or TRBD2 (5 bases each). The end of the DNA aligns better with TRBJ2-5, so the J call may be wrong. The sequenced sample consisted of blood. The sequence derives from a man aged 70-80 years in good health. CDR3 region: CATSDGHLAQETQYF. CDR3 bases: TGTGCCACCAGTGATGGACACCTAGCTCAAGAGACCCAGTACTTC.